This T cell receptor (beta chain) emerged from a study of vaccination and CD4 T cells after COVID-19. Study-wide context: Four females and six males made up the convalescents, with two Hispanic. Participants got two doses of BNT162b2 or mRNA-1273 vaccine. Culture controls were given either a CEFX pool, an HIV-1 Nef pool, or no peptide.

This sample's treatment: approximately nine-day PBMC culture with coronavirus spike peptide pools or control peptides (ViraFEST assay). CD4+ T lymphocytes from the unexposed donor were collected before the COVID-19 pandemic (2011-2018). A note on this clonotype: Its antigen is unidentified.

The Oncomine TCR Beta short-read assay sequenced DNA from cultured CD4+ T cells. One entry per CDR3 protein, called by TCRdb with MiXCR from the PCR reads. The sample has fewer than 9,000 distinct CDR3 sequences, about 34% seen once; the top ten hold 24%. The CDR3 spans 15 residues. Germline-derived CDR1 and CDR2 are MNHNS and SASEGT. Trimming took off 6 bases at V and 2 bases at J, with 16 bases between the two ends. Sequencing was done on a sample of CD4+ T cells from blood, cultured in vitro. This clonotype was obtained from a human donor in good health. The rearrangement joins TRBV6-1 to TRBJ1-1; no clear D gene. This CDR3 is CASRGGKAPNTEAFF. CDR3 in DNA: TGTGCCAGCAGGGGAGGGAAGGCGCCTAACACTGAAGCTTTCTTT.